The clone carrying this T cell receptor (beta chain) was observed a single time. Some clones are missing from TCRdb's copy, which holds only in-frame ones; the method was immunoSEQ multiplex PCR. The sample holds 40,000 to 50,000 clones; 90% are singletons and the top ten take about 7%. The J segment lost 1 base and the V segment lost 2 bases, leaving 6 bases of the junction unmatched. The CDR3 contains 16 residues. Germline V gives CDR1 MRHNA, CDR2 SNTAGT. The sample originates from a study of T cell changes during pregnancy in multiple sclerosis. This TCR was recovered from a female donor with multiple sclerosis, enrolled in a pregnancy study. The gene calls are TRBV6-4 and TRBJ2-3, with TRBD2 matching over 7 bases. Sequenced here: CD8+ T cells from peripheral blood mononuclear cells, sampled in the third trimester of pregnancy. The CDR3 loop reads CASSDQAGRGTDTQYF. The CDR3 bases are TGTGCCAGCAGTGACCAAGCGGGACGCGGCACAGATACGCAGTATTTT.